The present T cell receptor beta chain was sequenced within a study of T-cell memory formation after mild COVID-19. CDR1 is SGDLS, CDR2 YYNGEE, per germline. This CDR3 contains 15 residues. J lost 2 bases, V lost 0 bases, and 4 bases had no gene match. A single record per CDR3 protein comes from TCRdb applying MiXCR to the 5' RACE reads. The sample contains 580,000 or so distinct CDR3 sequences, about 18% of which appear only once. This clonotype was seen a few times. This chain links TRBV9 with TRBJ2-7, with 8 nucleotides matching TRBD2. Specimen: PBMCs or a T cell subset sorted from them (not recorded which). This TCR came from an adult woman who had mild COVID-19 (a few samples of this study predate the infection). Cell type and time point are not known. The CDR3 DNA is TGTGCCAGCAGCGTAGAGGCTAGCGGGCCCTACGAGCAGTACTTC. Its translation: CASSVEASGPYEQYF.